The clone carrying this TCR beta chain was seen more than once but under ten times. Its specificity is not known. Stated time point: patch test 3, about 24 weeks after DPC sensitization. The treatment was: therapeutic diphenylcyclopropenone sensitization with weekly scalp DPC. Germline loops: CDR1 DFQATT, CDR2 SNEGSKA (reference sequence). Deletions cut 3 bases from V and 4 bases from J, with 11 bases between. This CDR3 has 13 residues. TCRdb used MiXCR to reprocess the RACE reads, holding one entry per CDR3 protein. The repertoire has under 200,000 distinct CDR3 sequences, roughly a quarter of them found once; the top ten carry around 2.3%. This sample was included in a study of human T cells and chemical hapten exposure. Study results and caveats: Controls formed significantly fewer large CDR3 similarity clusters than expanded TCRs did.

The chain uses TRBV20-1 and TRBJ2-3; TRBD2 is a possible D gene (6 bases). The sample consisted of whole blood, taken in connection with sensitization to the hapten diphenylcyclopropenone (DPC). The origin of this receptor is a woman in her late teens or twenties with alopecia areata. Some clones in this sample may be carry-over from other donors' samples. The CDR3 DNA follows: TGCAGTGCTAGCCTAGGCGGGGCAGATACGCAGTATTTT. Protein product: CSASLGGADTQYF.